This is a list of T cell receptor beta chains from one sample in a study of T cells in Graves' hyperthyroidism and ophthalmopathy. TCRdb redid the calling of the multiplex PCR reads with MiXCR, one entry per CDR3 protein. This sample has approximately 620,000 distinct CDR3 sequences; more than 15% occur once, and the top ten carry roughly 3%. Sequencing was performed on blood. These TCRs come from a woman in her 40s with Graves' ophthalmopathy. The CDR3 runs from the conserved cysteine through the conserved F or W. D genes are given only for firm matches. A row's size may be missing; if present it is once, few, many or a size class.

cdr3_nt | cdr3_aa | j_call | d_call | v_call | clone_size
TGTGCCAGTAGCGGACAGGCAAATGAAAAACTGTTTTTT | CASSGQANEKLFF | TRBJ1-4 | TRBD1 | TRBV19 | .
TGCGCCAGCAGTTTACCCGGACAGGAGGTGAAGTACTTC | CASSLPGQEVKYF | TRBJ2-5 | TRBD1 | TRBV27 | few
TGTGCCAGCAGGCCGGAGACAGGGGGCGAATCACCCCTCCACTTT | CASRPETGGESPLHF | TRBJ1-6 | TRBD1 | TRBV28 | many
TGTGCCAGCAGCTTTGCTCGGAGGACCGGGGAGCTGTTTTTT | CASSFARRTGELFF | TRBJ2-2 | . | TRBV7-9 | .
TGTGCCAGCAGCCTAAAGATGACAGGGCGAGAGACCCAGTACTTC | CASSLKMTGRETQYF | TRBJ2-5 | TRBD1 | TRBV5-8 | many
TGCAGTGCCCCTATCGGACCTTTCTCAAACATTCAGTACTTC | CSAPIGPFSNIQYF | TRBJ2-4 | . | TRBV20-1 | few
TGTGCCAGCAGTTCCGCTGACAGGGATGAAGCTTTCTTT | CASSSADRDEAFF | TRBJ1-1 | TRBD1 | TRBV28 | many
TGTGCCAGCAGCCAAGAAGAGACTAGCGGGGGACACAATGAGCAGTTCTTC | CASSQEETSGGHNEQFF | TRBJ2-1 | TRBD2 | TRBV3-1 | .
TGTGCCAGCAGCTTAGCGCCAGGCACGGGAGGGACTGAAGCTTTCTTT | CASSLAPGTGGTEAFF | TRBJ1-1 | . | TRBV7-9 | .
TGTGCCAGCAGTCTAAGGGGGCTAGCAGGCGGGGAGCTGTTTTTT | CASSLRGLAGGELFF | TRBJ2-2 | TRBD1 | TRBV27 | few
TGTGCCAGCAGTTTAGGACAGGGTCAGCCCCAGCATTTT | CASSLGQGQPQHF | TRBJ1-5 | TRBD1 | TRBV12-3/TRBV12-4 | many
TGTGCCAGCAGCCAAGGGCGGGGGGGCTTTGAGCAGTACTTC | CASSQGRGGFEQYF | TRBJ2-7 | TRBD2 | TRBV3-1 | many
TGTGCCAGCTCACCAGGGGTAACCAAAAACATTCAGTACTTC | CASSPGVTKNIQYF | TRBJ2-4 | . | TRBV18 | few
TGTGCCAGCAGTTACTCGAGTCGGGGTAGTTCCGAAAAACTGTTTTTT | CASSYSSRGSSEKLFF | TRBJ1-4 | . | TRBV6-5 | few
TGTGCCAGCAGTGAAGATCCCGATCTAGCGGGGTACACAGATACGCAGTATTTT | CASSEDPDLAGYTDTQYF | TRBJ2-3 | TRBD2 | TRBV6-1 | many
TGTGCCAGCAGCTTGTTGGGAGTGAACACTGAAGCTTTCTTT | CASSLLGVNTEAFF | TRBJ1-1 | . | TRBV5-6 | many
TGTGCCAGCAGCCAAGGGGTAGCGGGTAGTTCCTACGAGCAGTACTTC | CASSQGVAGSSYEQYF | TRBJ2-7 | TRBD2 | TRBV4-2 | .
TGTGCCAGCAGGGAGGACAGGGCCTACAATGAGCAGTTCTTC | CASREDRAYNEQFF | TRBJ2-1 | TRBD1 | TRBV11-1 | many
TGTGCCAGCAGTGCTGACACCTCTGGGGCCAACGTCCTGACTTTC | CASSADTSGANVLTF | TRBJ2-6 | . | TRBV6-1 | .
TGTGCCTGGAGTTGGACTAGCTCCGAGCAGTACTTC | CAWSWTSSEQYF | TRBJ2-7 | TRBD2 | TRBV30 | many
TGTGCCAGCACCTTGGAGGGGGGACGTGGTACGCAGTATTTT | CASTLEGGRGTQYF | TRBJ2-3 | . | TRBV11-2 | many
TGCGCCAGCAGCTTGGACTCAGCAAACACTGAAGCTTTCTTT | CASSLDSANTEAFF | TRBJ1-1 | . | TRBV5-1 | .
TGTGCCAGCAGTTTACGGCAGTATGGCTACACCTTC | CASSLRQYGYTF | TRBJ1-2 | . | TRBV12-3/TRBV12-4 | few
TGTGCCAGCTCACCTAATACGGGGGAGAACACTGAAGCTTTCTTT | CASSPNTGENTEAFF | TRBJ1-1 | . | TRBV18 | many
TGTGCCAGCAGCTTTAGGGTCCCAGGGGCCCAATATGAAAAACTGTTTTTT | CASSFRVPGAQYEKLFF | TRBJ1-4 | . | TRBV5-4 | .
TGTGCCAGCAGTAAAGACAGGGGGCGGGGTGAGCAGTTCTTC | CASSKDRGRGEQFF | TRBJ2-1 | TRBD1 | TRBV6-1 | .
TGTGCCAGCAGTGCCCCCTACAATGAGCAGTTCTTC | CASSAPYNEQFF | TRBJ2-1 | . | TRBV6-1 | .
TGTGCCTGGCATACCTACAATGAGCAGTTCTTC | CAWHTYNEQFF | TRBJ2-1 | . | TRBV30 | many